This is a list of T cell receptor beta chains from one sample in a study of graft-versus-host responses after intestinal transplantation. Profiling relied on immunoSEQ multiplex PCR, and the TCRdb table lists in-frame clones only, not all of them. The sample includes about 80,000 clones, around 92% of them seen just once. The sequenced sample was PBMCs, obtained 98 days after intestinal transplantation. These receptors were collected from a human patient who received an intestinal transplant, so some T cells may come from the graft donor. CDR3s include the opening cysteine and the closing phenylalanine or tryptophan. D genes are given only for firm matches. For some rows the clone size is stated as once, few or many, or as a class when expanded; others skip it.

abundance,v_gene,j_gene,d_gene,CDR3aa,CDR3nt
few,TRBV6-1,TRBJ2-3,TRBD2,CASSEEAGEVRDTQYF,TGTGCCAGCAGTGAAGAGGCGGGGGAAGTCAGGGATACGCAGTATTTT
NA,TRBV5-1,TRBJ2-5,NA,CASSTLSQETQYF,TGCGCCAGCAGTACTCTATCCCAAGAGACCCAGTACTTC
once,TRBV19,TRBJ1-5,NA,CASRRGLRGGQPQHF,TGTGCCAGTAGACGCGGGCTCAGGGGCGGTCAGCCCCAGCATTTT
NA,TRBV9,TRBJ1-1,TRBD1,CASSVGTGVNTEAFF,TGTGCCAGCAGCGTAGGGACAGGGGTGAACACTGAAGCTTTCTTT
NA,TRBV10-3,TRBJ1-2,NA,CAITDGTGGGYTF,TGTGCCATCACGGACGGGACGGGGGGAGGCTACACCTTC
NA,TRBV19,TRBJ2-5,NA,CASSIGGGGTQYF,TGTGCCAGTAGTATCGGGGGTGGAGGGACCCAGTACTTC
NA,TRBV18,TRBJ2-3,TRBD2,CASSPPSIAGGRNTQYF,TGTGCCAGCTCACCGCCATCCATAGCCGGGGGGAGAAATACGCAGTATTTT
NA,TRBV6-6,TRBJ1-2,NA,CASSRDPIYGYTF,TGTGCCAGCAGTAGGGATCCAATCTATGGCTACACCTTC
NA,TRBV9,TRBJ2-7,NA,CASSVRETAYEQYF,TGTGCCAGCAGCGTACGAGAGACAGCCTACGAGCAGTACTTC
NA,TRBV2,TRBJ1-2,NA,CASYLGNGYTF,TGTGCCAGCTATCTAGGGAATGGCTACACCTTC
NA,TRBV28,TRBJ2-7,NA,CASSPAYEQYF,TGTGCCAGCAGCCCGGCCTACGAGCAGTACTTC
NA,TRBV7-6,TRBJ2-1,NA,CASSLASSYNEQFF,TGTGCCAGCAGCTTAGCTAGTTCCTACAATGAGCAGTTCTTC
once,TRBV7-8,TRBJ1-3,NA,CASSLGWARARMETGNTIYF,TGTGCCAGCAGCTTAGGGTGGGCCAGAGCCCGAATGGAGACTGGAAACACCATATATTTT
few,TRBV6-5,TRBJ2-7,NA,CASSYQGAGYEQYF,TGTGCCAGCAGTTACCAGGGAGCTGGCTACGAGCAGTACTTC
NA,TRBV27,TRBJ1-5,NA,CASSPRPNQPQHF,TGTGCCAGCAGTCCCCGGCCCAATCAGCCCCAGCATTTT
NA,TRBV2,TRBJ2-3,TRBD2,CASSPSGGIADTQYF,TGTGCCAGCAGCCCTAGCGGGGGCATAGCGGATACGCAGTATTTT
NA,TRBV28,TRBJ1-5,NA,CASSLWLGTKAPYSNQPQHF,TGTGCCAGCAGTTTATGGCTCGGGACAAAGGCTCCTTATAGCAATCAGCCCCAGCATTTT
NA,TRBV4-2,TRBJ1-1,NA,CASSQNFSGRTEAFF,TGTGCCAGCAGCCAAAACTTCTCGGGGAGGACTGAAGCTTTCTTT
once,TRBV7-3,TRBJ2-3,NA,CASSLWASELDTQYF,TGTGCCAGCAGCTTATGGGCTAGTGAGTTAGATACGCAGTATTTT
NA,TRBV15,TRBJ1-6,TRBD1,CATSRDPRPSDRVRDSPLHF,TGTGCCACCAGCAGAGATCCTCGCCCGTCCGACAGGGTACGAGATTCACCCCTCCACTTT
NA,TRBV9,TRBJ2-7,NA,CASSRSSYEQYF,TGTGCCAGCAGCCGGAGCTCCTACGAGCAGTACTTC
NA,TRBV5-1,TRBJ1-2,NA,CASSLGQGDYGYTF,TGCGCCAGCAGCTTGGGGCAGGGAGACTATGGCTACACCTTC
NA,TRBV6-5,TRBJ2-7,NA,CASSVGGYEQYF,TGTGCCAGCAGTGTAGGGGGCTACGAGCAGTACTTC
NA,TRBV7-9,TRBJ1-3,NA,CASSFLDITGGNTIYF,TGTGCCAGCAGCTTCCTGGACATCACAGGTGGAAACACCATATATTTT
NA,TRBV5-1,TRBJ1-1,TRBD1,CASSWDRANTEAFF,TGCGCCAGCAGCTGGGACAGGGCAAACACTGAAGCTTTCTTT
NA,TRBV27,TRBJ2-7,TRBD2,CAIRGGEQYF,TGTGCCATCCGGGGGGGCGAGCAGTACTTC
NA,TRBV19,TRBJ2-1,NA,CASSISAVKNNEQFF,TGTGCCAGTAGTATATCAGCGGTCAAGAACAATGAGCAGTTCTTC
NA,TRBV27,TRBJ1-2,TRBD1,CASSPTPQGYYGYTF,TGTGCCAGCAGCCCTACCCCACAGGGGTACTATGGCTACACCTTC
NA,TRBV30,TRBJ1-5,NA,CAWDGGAGKAQPQHF,TGTGCCTGGGATGGAGGGGCAGGTAAGGCTCAGCCCCAGCATTTT
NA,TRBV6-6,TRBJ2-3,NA,CASSYASGDTDTQYF,TGTGCCAGCAGTTACGCCTCCGGGGACACAGATACGCAGTATTTT
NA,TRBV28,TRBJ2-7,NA,CASKDNYSYEQYF,TGTGCCAGTAAGGACAATTACTCCTACGAGCAGTACTTC
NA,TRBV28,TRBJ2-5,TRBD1,CASTNTGGLRETQYF,TGTGCCAGCACAAACACAGGGGGTTTAAGGGAGACCCAGTACTTC
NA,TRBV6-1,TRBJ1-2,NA,CASSEEGFDYGYTF,TGTGCCAGCAGTGAAGAGGGCTTCGACTATGGCTACACCTTC
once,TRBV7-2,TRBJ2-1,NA,CASRRDEQFF,TGTGCCAGCCGCAGAGATGAGCAGTTCTTC
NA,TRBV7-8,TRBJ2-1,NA,CASSLPGLYSGEQFF,TGTGCCAGCAGCTTACCGGGACTTTATTCCGGTGAGCAGTTCTTC
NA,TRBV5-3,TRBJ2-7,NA,CARSSNYEQYF,TGTGCCAGAAGCTCGAACTACGAGCAGTACTTC
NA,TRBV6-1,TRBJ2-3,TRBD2,CASSLAGGPTDTQYF,TGTGCCAGCAGCCTAGCGGGAGGGCCAACAGATACGCAGTATTTT
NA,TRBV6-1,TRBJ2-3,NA,CASSASGTDTQYF,TGTGCCAGCAGCGCTAGCGGCACAGATACGCAGTATTTT
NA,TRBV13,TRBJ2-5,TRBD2,CASSFGTSGRASETQYF,TGTGCCAGCAGCTTCGGGACTAGCGGGAGGGCCAGTGAGACCCAGTACTTC
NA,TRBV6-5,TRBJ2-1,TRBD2,CASSASGSGDEQFF,TGTGCCAGCAGTGCCAGCGGGAGTGGCGATGAGCAGTTCTTC
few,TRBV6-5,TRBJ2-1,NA,CASSHSGGGGNEQFF,TGTGCCAGCAGTCATTCAGGGGGCGGGGGCAATGAGCAGTTCTTC
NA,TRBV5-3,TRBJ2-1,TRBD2,CARSSLTSGGISYNEQFF,TGTGCCAGAAGCTCCCTGACTAGCGGGGGCATCTCCTACAATGAGCAGTTCTTC
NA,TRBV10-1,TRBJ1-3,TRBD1,CASSSGTGQNTIYF,TGCGCCAGCAGCTCCGGGACAGGGCAAAACACCATATATTTT
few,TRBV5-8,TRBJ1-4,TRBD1,CASSVRPGQGAVNEKLFF,TGTGCCAGCAGCGTAAGACCGGGACAGGGGGCCGTCAATGAAAAACTGTTTTTT
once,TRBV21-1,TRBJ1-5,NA,CASSKTWHHSNQPQHF,TGTGCCAGCAGCAAAACGTGGCACCATAGCAATCAGCCCCAGCATTTT
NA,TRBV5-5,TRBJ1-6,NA,CASSLGGSPLHF,TGTGCCAGCAGCTTGGGTGGATCACCCCTCCACTTT
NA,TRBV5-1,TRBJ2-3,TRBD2,CASSFRTSGSPDTQYF,TGCGCCAGCAGCTTCCGGACTAGCGGGAGTCCAGATACGCAGTATTTT
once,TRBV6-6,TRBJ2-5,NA,CASSYSPYQETQYF,TGTGCCAGCAGTTACTCACCGTACCAAGAGACCCAGTACTTC
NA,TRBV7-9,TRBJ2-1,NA,CASSAQNNEQFF,TGTGCCAGCAGCGCGCAGAACAATGAGCAGTTCTTC
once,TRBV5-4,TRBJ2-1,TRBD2,CASSGVAGGFDNEQFF,TGTGCCAGCAGCGGGGTAGCGGGGGGGTTCGACAATGAGCAGTTCTTC
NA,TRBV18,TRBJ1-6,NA,CASSPQGINNSPLHF,TGTGCCAGCTCACCCCAGGGGATTAATAATTCACCCCTCCACTTT
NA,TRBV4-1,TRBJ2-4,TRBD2,CASSHPPGTSSDIQYF,TGCGCCAGCAGCCACCCACCGGGGACTAGCAGTGACATTCAGTACTTC
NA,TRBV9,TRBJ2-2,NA,CASSVEQGGTGELFF,TGTGCCAGCAGCGTAGAGCAAGGAGGCACCGGGGAGCTGTTTTTT
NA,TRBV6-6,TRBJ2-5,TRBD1,CASSWWDRGHQETQYF,TGTGCCAGCAGTTGGTGGGACAGGGGGCATCAAGAGACCCAGTACTTC
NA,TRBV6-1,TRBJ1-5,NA,CASSEGGWGPQSQPQHF,TGTGCCAGCAGTGAAGGGGGATGGGGGCCGCAAAGTCAGCCCCAGCATTTT
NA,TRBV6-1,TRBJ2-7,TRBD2,CASSERGGAYEQYF,TGTGCCAGCAGTGAACGGGGGGGGGCCTACGAGCAGTACTTC
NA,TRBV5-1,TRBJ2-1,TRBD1,CASSLGTGEQFF,TGCGCCAGCAGCTTGGGGACAGGGGAGCAGTTCTTC
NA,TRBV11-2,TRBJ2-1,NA,CASSLGRHNEQFF,TGTGCCAGCAGCTTAGGCAGGCACAATGAGCAGTTCTTC
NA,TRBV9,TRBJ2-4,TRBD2,CASSETSGGAKNIQYF,TGCGCCAGCAGCGAAACTAGCGGGGGGGCCAAAAACATTCAGTACTTC